The 22 T cell receptor beta chains presented below share a single source sample, sequenced in a study of metastatic and nonmetastatic thyroid tumors (dated by TCRdb to about 2020). The method behind the library was PCR. Reads for this sample came from an Illumina HiSeq 4000. TCRdb took the public reads, trimmed them with fastp at Q25, ran MiXCR for clone calling and kept in-frame beta chains. The sample data list roughly 40,000 clones, and around 17% of these were observed just once. In total, the top ten clones hold 3.5% to 4% of the sample. Before undergoing thyroid surgery, none of the patients had been given any kind of treatment. Sequenced material: blood. Source of these receptors: a female donor with papillary thyroid cancer or a benign thyroid nodule (not recorded which). Some clones in this sample may be carry-over from other donors' samples.

This clone was found many times. The chain is built from TRBV2 and TRBJ2-7, with a weak D call TRBD2 (5 bases). Germline V CDR1 and CDR2: SNHLY, FYNNEI. The CDR3 has 16 residues. The germline V and J ends were trimmed by 4 bases and 3 bases, with 19 bases remaining between them. The CDR3 spells CASSVRATLDFYEQYF. The CDR3, as DNA: TGTGCCAGCAGTGTCCGCGCGACATTGGACTTCTACGAGCAGTACTTC. Full variable domain (outside the CDR3, taken from reference TRBV2 and TRBJ2-7): EPEVTQTPSHQVTQMGQEVILRCVPISNHLYFYWYRQILGQKVEFLVSFYNNEISEKSEIFDDQFSVERPDGSNFTLKIRSTKLEDSAMYFCASSVRATLDFYEQYFGPGTRLTVT.

This clone was counted between two and nine times. The chain recombines TRBV6-1 with TRBJ2-7; D possibly matches TRBD1 or TRBD2 (6 bases each). CDR1 and CDR2 (germline): MNHNS, SASEGT. The CDR3 covers 14 residues. With 2 bases removed from V and 6 bases from J, the gap between germline ends came to 14 bases. The CDR3 is CASSEWGARLEQYF. The CDR3 DNA is TGTGCCAGCAGTGAATGGGGGGCGCGTCTCGAGCAGTACTTC.

In this sample, this clone turned up many times. The chain employs TRBV18 and TRBJ2-5; possibly TRBD1 for D (5 bases). The CDR3 spans 14 residues. Germline assignment: CDR1 KGHSH and CDR2 LQKENI. Trimming stripped 2 bases from V and 5 bases from J, with 12 bases between. The CDR3 reads CASSPGAGPETQYF. Here the CDR3 DNA reads TGTGCCAGCTCACCAGGGGCCGGCCCCGAGACCCAGTACTTC.

This clone was counted many times. This rearrangement joins TRBV5-1 to TRBJ2-5; 11 nucleotides line up with TRBD2. The length of the CDR3 is 15 residues. The ends lost 4 bases at V and 5 bases at J; junction bases unmatched: 7. Germline assignment: CDR1 SGHRS and CDR2 YFSETQ. CDR3 protein: CASSQPLAGVETQYF. In nucleotides, the CDR3 is TGCGCCAGCAGCCAACCACTAGCGGGGGTGGAGACCCAGTACTTC. The variable domain in full, with the rest retrieved from reference TRBV5-1 and TRBJ2-5, is KAGVTQTPRYLIKTRGQQVTLSCSPISGHRSVSWYQQTPGQGLQFLFEYFSETQRNKGNFPGRFSGRQFSNSRSEMNVSTLELGDSALYLCASSQPLAGVETQYFGPGTRLLVL.

On this clone itself: A read error is possible here, since a much larger clone lies one base away. This chain links TRBV5-1 with TRBJ2-5, with D uncertain. Germline CDR1 is SGHRS and CDR2 is YFSETQ. The CDR3 loop spans 12 amino acids. V shed 2 bases and J shed 5 bases, with 7 bases lying between them. CDR3 sequence reads: CASSLYPETQYF. The CDR3 nucleotides are TGCGCCAGCAGCTTATACCCCGAGACCCAGTACTTC.

This clone came up many times. The V and J genes are TRBV5-1 and TRBJ2-6; D perhaps matches TRBD2 (5 bases). Deletions cut 9 bases from V and 2 bases from J, with 12 bases between. From germline, CDR1 is SGHRS and CDR2 YFSETQ. The CDR3 is 14 amino acids. The CDR3 DNA reads TGCGCCACCGGCGTCGGGGCTGGGGCCAACGTCCTGACTTTC. This sequence encodes CATGVGAGANVLTF.

The chain carries TRBV19 and TRBJ1-1; 12 bases match TRBD1. The CDR3 runs to 17 residues. Germline CDR1 and CDR2: LNHDA and SQIVND (reference sequence). The junction had 11 bases not matched to a gene; V was cut back by 6 bases and J by 3 bases. The CDR3 sequence: CASRTRDRGQVDTEAFF. The DNA of the CDR3 is TGTGCCAGTAGGACCCGGGACAGGGGGCAGGTGGACACTGAAGCTTTCTTT.

This clone was found many times. For the CDR3, the DNA is TGCAGTGCTAGGGCCCATTTTGGACACCTGAACACCGGGGAGCTGTTTTTT. It is translated as CSARAHFGHLNTGELFF. The genes are TRBV20-1 and TRBJ2-2; the D gene is possibly TRBD1 (5 bases). Germline-derived CDR1 and CDR2 are DFQATT and SNEGSKA (reference sequence). V lost 3 bases, J lost 1 base, and 18 bases lay in between. CDR3 size: 17 residues.

The table lists this clone with many counts. Since a much larger clone is just one base distant, this may be a read error. V and J are TRBV5-1 and TRBJ2-2, with D possibly matching TRBD2 (5 bases). CDR1 SGHRS and CDR2 YFSETQ come from the germline V gene. There are 16 residues in the CDR3. CDR3 nucleotide sequence: TGCGCCAGCAGCGTGGCGACCTCACCTCGCACCGGGGAGCTGTCTTTT. Its protein is CASSVATSPRTGELSF.

This clone was counted ten times or more. The rearrangement links TRBV6-4 to TRBJ2-5, with D possibly being TRBD2 (5 bases). Germline loops: CDR1 MRHNA, CDR2 SNTAGT. Trimming stripped 10 bases from V and 4 bases from J, with 16 bases between. The CDR3 contains 13 residues. This CDR3 reads CAKTPKGRETQYF. In nucleotides, the CDR3 is TGTGCCAAGACCCCTAAAGGGAGAGAGACCCAGTACTTC.

Remarks on this clone: Sequence at one end of the junction differs from germline and may be a read error. The chain links TRBV3-1 to TRBJ2-2, with TRBD2 as a possible D gene (5 bases). There are 20 residues in the CDR3. Germline-derived CDR1 and CDR2 are LGHDT and YNNKEL (reference sequence). The CDR3 nucleotides are TGTGCCAGCAGCCAAGTTGAGCCTAGTGCCAGGCTAGCCGGGTCCGGGGAGCTGTCTTTT. This encodes CASSQVEPSARLAGSGELSF.

This clone showed up just a few times. A much larger clone differs from this one at a single base, so this may be a read error. At the DNA level, this CDR3 is encoded by other sequences in the same sample as well. The chain combines TRBV20-1 with TRBJ2-2; D tentatively fits TRBD1 or TRBD2 (7 bases each). CDR3 length: 13 residues. Germline values: CDR1 DFQATT, CDR2 SNEGSKA (reference sequence). As DNA, the CDR3 is TGCAGTGCTTTGACAGGGAGGGCCGGTGAGCTGTTTTTT. Protein product: CSALTGRAGELFF.

This clone was seen many times. This chain links TRBV10-3 with TRBJ1-4; tentatively, D is TRBD1 (6 bases). Between the trimmed V and J ends, which lost 3 bases and 5 bases, there was a span of 13 bases. This CDR3 is built from 15 residues. Germline CDR1 ENHRY, CDR2 SYGVKD. In DNA form, the CDR3 reads TGTGCCATCAGTGACATGATAAGGGGGAATGAAAAACTGTTTTTT. Residues: CAISDMIRGNEKLFF.

This clone showed up many times. The rearrangement joins TRBV3-1 to TRBJ2-2, with D possibly being TRBD1 (6 bases). Trimming shortened V by 2 bases and J by 7 bases, and 11 bases separated the two germline ends. The V gene's germline CDR1 is LGHDT and CDR2 YNNKEL (reference sequence). The CDR3 is made up of 14 amino acids. DNA for the CDR3: TGTGCCAGCAGCCAAACAGGGCGAAGCGGGGAGCTGTTTTTT. Amino acids: CASSQTGRSGELFF.

V is TRBV7-9 and J is TRBJ2-1; 9 bases line up with TRBD1. V lost 7 bases to trimming and J lost 7 bases; unmatched junction nucleotides: 8. Germline values: CDR1 SEHNR, CDR2 FQNEAQ (reference sequence). CDR3 length: 14 amino acids. Written as DNA, the CDR3 is TGTGCCAGCACCTACAGGGGGCCTGGGAATGAGCAGTTCTTC. Its protein product is CASTYRGPGNEQFF.

This clone was counted at least ten times. The V call is TRBV27, the J call TRBJ2-7, with D tentatively TRBD1 or TRBD2 (5 bases each). The ends were cut back, 2 bases at V and 7 bases at J, with 12 bases in the middle. This CDR3 contains 13 residues. CDR1 and CDR2 (germline): MNHEY, SMNVEV (reference sequence). The CDR3 DNA follows: TGTGCCAGCAGTTTAATTTGGGGCGGGGAGCAGTACTTC. Translated: CASSLIWGGEQYF.

On this clone: This could be a read error, since a much larger clone is one nucleotide away. The chain recombines TRBV9 with TRBJ2-3; D is uncertain. CDR1 is SGDLS, CDR2 YYNGEE, per germline. This CDR3 contains 13 residues. The DNA of the CDR3 is TGTGTCAGCAGTGAGACCTCCTCGGATACGCAGTATTTT. It translates to CVSSETSSDTQYF.

This clone was found a few times. The chain carries TRBV19 and TRBJ1-3; D is unclear. Germline CDR1 reads LNHDA; CDR2 reads SQIVND (reference sequence). The CDR3 is 15 amino acids. The V gene lost 5 bases and the J gene lost 0 bases, with 11 bases spanning the gap. The CDR3 is CASSPGSSSGNTIYF. CDR3 nucleotides: TGTGCCAGTAGTCCCGGGTCGAGCTCTGGAAACACCATATATTTT.

V usage is TRBV5-5 and J usage is TRBJ1-2; no firm D call. Trimming stripped 9 bases from V and 4 bases from J, with 22 bases between. The germline gives CDR1 SGHKS, CDR2 YYEKEE (reference sequence). There are 15 residues in the CDR3. The chain's CDR3 is CAIILGGANFYGYTF. CDR3 in DNA: TGTGCCATCATCTTGGGAGGAGCGAACTTCTATGGCTACACCTTC. Drawing the rest from reference TRBV5-5 and TRBJ1-2, the complete variable domain is DAGVTQSPTHLIKTRGQQVTLRCSPISGHKSVSWYQQVLGQGPQFIFQYYEKEERGRGNFPDRFSARQFPNYSSELNVNALLLGDSALYLCAIILGGANFYGYTFGSGTRLTVV.

This clone occurred many times. This chain links TRBV13 with TRBJ1-6, with D unclear. Germline CDR1 PRHDT, CDR2 FYEKMQ (reference sequence). There are 14 residues in the CDR3. V lost 2 bases to trimming and J lost 10 bases, with 12 bases between them. In DNA, the CDR3 is TGTGCCAGCAGCTTAAAAAGTTCTTGGTCACCCCTCCACTTT. Translated: CASSLKSSWSPLHF.

This clone has at least ten counts. The chain recombines TRBV15 with TRBJ1-4; a weak D match, TRBD1 (6 bases). The V end was cut by 5 bases, the J end by 4 bases, with 11 bases between. Germline CDR1 reads LNHNV; CDR2 reads YYDKDF (reference sequence). The CDR3 is 14 residues long. CDR3: CATSYQGSNEKLFF. DNA of the CDR3: TGTGCCACCAGCTACCAGGGGAGTAATGAAAAACTGTTTTTT.

There are many counts of this clone. This chain connects TRBV24-1 to TRBJ2-5; perhaps TRBD1 as D (5 bases). CDR1 KGHDR and CDR2 SFDVKD come from the germline V gene. Trimming pared 4 bases from V and 5 bases from J, leaving 13 bases between. The CDR3 is made up of 14 amino acids. CDR3 nucleotide sequence: TGTGCCACCAGTGACACACAGGAGCTGGAGACCCAGTACTTC. Its protein product is CATSDTQELETQYF.